Below, 18 T cell receptor beta chains from the same sample are listed, as sequenced in a study of identical twins listed by TCRdb under 2016. The method was 5' RACE. Sequencing was carried out with an Illumina HiSeq 2000. In TCRdb, the public reads were trimmed at Q25 with fastp and aligned with MiXCR, with productive beta chains retained. Each entry merges the rows of one CDR3 protein and shows their most common DNA and genes. Within this sample are roughly 220,000 distinct CDR3 sequences, with under 8.5% of them counted one time only. The top ten hold 13% to 15% of the sample. These records were also assigned to another study, of T cells expressing NK-cell markers.

The material sequenced was CD8+ T cells sorted from blood. Every receptor here comes from a woman under 30 in good health.

This chain uses TRBV2 with TRBJ2-1; possibly TRBD1 or TRBD2 for D (5 bases each). CDR3 length: 19 amino acids. Looked up from germline, CDR1 is SNHLY and CDR2 is FYNNEI. Trimming stripped 9 bases from V and 6 bases from J, with 33 bases between. CDR3 loop: CASPVRGGPGNVTGNEQFF. The CDR3 nucleotides read TGTGCCAGTCCAGTGAGGGGCGGGCCCGGGAACGTAACGGGCAATGAGCAGTTCTTC.

V and J are TRBV6-6 and TRBJ1-4; D gene uncertain. The CDR3 is 12 amino acids. CDR1 and CDR2 (germline): MNHNY, SVGAGI (reference sequence). The ends were cut back, 7 bases at V and 4 bases at J, with 7 bases in the middle. The CDR3 DNA reads TGTGCCAGCATATTTGTTAATGAAAAACTGTTTTTT. Protein sequence: CASIFVNEKLFF.

This clonotype was detected many times. This chain joins TRBV7-8 and TRBJ2-7; D uncertain. V lost 1 base and J lost 0, with 10 bases in between. This CDR3 comprises 15 residues. CDR1 and CDR2 (germline): SGHVS, FQNEAQ. DNA of the CDR3: TGTGCCAGCAGCTTAGGGGCCTCGGCCTCCTACGAGCAGTACTTC. It codes for CASSLGASASYEQYF.

The chain carries TRBV6-5 and TRBJ2-5; no clear D gene. The CDR3 loop spans 14 amino acids. V lost 3 bases to trimming and J lost 1 base, with 9 bases between them. The germline V gene encodes CDR1 MNHEY and CDR2 SVGAGI. CDR3 coding DNA: TGTGCCAGCAGTTATTCCGCCCGCCAAGAGACCCAGTACTTC. Protein sequence: CASSYSARQETQYF.

This clonotype was detected many times. The chain has TRBV5-1 and TRBJ2-1; unclear D gene. The CDR3 consists of 13 residues. Deletions cut 3 bases from V and 6 bases from J, with 10 bases between. The germline V gene has CDR1 SGHRS and CDR2 YFSETQ. CDR3 bases: TGCGCCAGCAGCTCCGGCGCCCTCAATGAGCAGTTCTTC. It is translated as CASSSGALNEQFF.

This clonotype turned up a few times. The chain links TRBV27 to TRBJ2-1; D unclear. CDR1 and CDR2 from the germline V gene are MNHEY and SMNVEV (reference sequence). The CDR3 is 14 amino acids. Deletions cut 3 bases from V and 2 bases from J, with 8 bases between. The CDR3 region has the DNA TGTGCCAGCAGTTTCGGTCCCACCTACAATGAGCAGTTCTTC. The encoded protein is CASSFGPTYNEQFF.

The V gene is TRBV5-1, the J gene TRBJ2-7; a weak D match, TRBD1 (6 bases). Germline V gives CDR1 SGHRS, CDR2 YFSETQ. CDR3 length: 15 amino acids. V dropped 0 bases and J dropped 2 bases, with 12 bases sitting between them. The CDR3: CASSLERGFPYEQYF. The CDR3 bases are TGCGCCAGCAGCTTGGAAAGGGGGTTCCCCTACGAGCAGTACTTC.

This chain uses TRBV5-6 with TRBJ2-5, with D unclear. Germline V gene lookup returns CDR1 SGHDT and CDR2 YYEEEE. The CDR3 spans 13 residues. V was clipped by 4 bases and J by 5 bases, with 12 bases between them. The CDR3 coding sequence is TGTGCCAGCAGCCCGGTGCTCGAGGAGACCCAGTACTTC. This sequence encodes CASSPVLEETQYF.

This clonotype was detected only a few times. The V and J genes are TRBV5-6 and TRBJ2-1; TRBD1 matches 9 bases. The CDR3 contains 14 residues. Per the germline V gene, CDR1 is SGHDT and CDR2 is YYEEEE. Losses at the gene ends were 4 bases for V and 4 bases for J; bases not matched to a gene: 3. CDR3 sequence reads: CASSAGTGYNEQFF. In nucleotides, the CDR3 is TGTGCCAGCAGCGCCGGGACAGGGTACAATGAGCAGTTCTTC.

This clonotype was detected only a few times. J is TRBJ2-5 and V is TRBV7-6; D remains unclear. V lost 6 bases, J lost 5 bases, and 7 bases lay in between. This CDR3 has 11 amino acids. CDR1 is SGHVS, CDR2 FNYEAQ, per germline. The CDR3 here is CASSDPETQYF. The CDR3, as DNA: TGTGCCAGCAGTGATCCCGAGACCCAGTACTTC.

This clonotype has a handful of counts. The CDR3 sequence: CASSVEGHRRYGYTF. Here the CDR3 DNA reads TGTGCCAGCAGCGTAGAGGGGCACCGACGCTATGGCTACACCTTC. The gene calls are TRBV9 and TRBJ1-2, with a possible D match to TRBD1 (5 bases). Germline V gene sequence: CDR1 SGDLS, CDR2 YYNGEE. The V gene lost 0 bases and the J gene lost 4 bases, with 13 bases spanning the gap. This CDR3 contains 15 residues.

This clonotype came up a few times. The chain links TRBV4-2 to TRBJ2-3; D gene ambiguous. Germline V gives CDR1 LGHNA, CDR2 YNFKEQ. Trimming cost V 1 base and J 2 bases, with 10 bases left between them. The CDR3 has 15 residues. Here the CDR3 reads CASSQGAFYTDTQYF. For the CDR3, the DNA is TGTGCCAGCAGCCAAGGAGCCTTCTACACAGATACGCAGTATTTT.

In its sample, this clonotype ranks as medium-sized. V and J are TRBV24-1 and TRBJ2-2; D unresolved. V was pared by 2 bases and J by 6 bases, with 9 bases between. Germline V gene data show CDR1 as KGHDR and CDR2 as SFDVKD. This CDR3 region has 14 residues. CDR3 sequence: CATSDSAESGELFF. The CDR3 DNA follows: TGTGCCACCAGTGATTCAGCAGAGTCCGGGGAGCTGTTTTTT.

The rearrangement uses TRBV27 and TRBJ2-3; D is possibly TRBD2 (7 bases). The germline V gene has CDR1 MNHEY and CDR2 SMNVEV (reference sequence). This CDR3 has 14 residues. V lost 3 bases, J lost 5 bases, and 12 bases lay in between. The CDR3 DNA follows: TGTGCCAGCAGTTTTGCGGGGGCCCTAGATACGCAGTATTTT. Amino acids: CASSFAGALDTQYF.

The sample holds a few counts of this clonotype. This chain links TRBV7-9 with TRBJ1-1, with TRBD1 identical over 8 bases. The V gene end was trimmed by 5 bases and the J gene end by 0 bases; junction bases not matched to a gene: 5. The germline V gene encodes CDR1 SEHNR and CDR2 FQNEAQ (reference sequence). This CDR3 has 15 residues. CDR3 nucleotide sequence: TGTGCCAGCAGCCGGACAGGGCAGATGAACACTGAAGCTTTCTTT. This codes for CASSRTGQMNTEAFF.

This clonotype showed up just a few times. The chain has TRBV2 and TRBJ2-3; the match to TRBD2 covers 13 bases. The CDR3 covers 16 residues. Trimming removed 4 bases from V and 2 bases from J; junction bases left unmatched: 3. Germline CDR1 reads SNHLY; CDR2 reads FYNNEI. The CDR3 region is CASSGGLAGDTDTQYF. The CDR3 coding sequence is TGTGCCAGCAGTGGTGGACTAGCGGGGGACACAGATACGCAGTATTTT. The full variable domain, in which reference TRBV2 and TRBJ2-3 provide the parts outside the CDR3, is EPEVTQTPSHQVTQMGQEVILRCVPISNHLYFYWYRQILGQKVEFLVSFYNNEISEKSEIFDDQFSVERPDGSNFTLKIRSTKLEDSAMYFCASSGGLAGDTDTQYFGPGTRLTVL.

This clonotype was found a few times. CDR3 in DNA: TGTGCCAGCAGCCAAACCTACAGCGGGAGGGTTGAGCAGTACTTC. The encoded protein is CASSQTYSGRVEQYF. J is TRBJ2-7 and V is TRBV7-8; the match to TRBD2 covers 10 bases. The CDR3 is 15 residues long. The V segment lost 5 bases and the J segment 7 bases; nucleotides outside the gene matches: 11. Germline values: CDR1 SGHVS, CDR2 FQNEAQ.

The V call is TRBV6-4, the J call TRBJ1-1; D remains unclear. Germline loops: CDR1 MRHNA, CDR2 SNTAGT. The CDR3 has 11 residues. V gave up 10 bases and J gave up 1 base, with 7 bases separating them. CDR3 DNA sequence: TGTGCCATTTTCGGGAACACTGAAGCTTTCTTT. Translated, it gives CAIFGNTEAFF.